The next 15 T cell receptor beta chains were all read from a single sample in a study of blood T cells in healthy people across ages. A J-beta primer mix and a sample-barcoded 5' primer were used in a second PCR of about 7 to 11 cycles. One entry per CDR3 protein results from TCRdb running MiXCR on the 5' RACE reads. The sample has 1.4 million to 1.5 million distinct CDR3 sequences, roughly 40% seen once. The source material was blood. Source of these receptors: a woman under 30 in good health.

This clonotype has a handful of counts. J is TRBJ2-1 and V is TRBV5-1, with 9 bases aligning to TRBD2. The CDR3 length is 18 residues. With 1 base clipped from V and 4 bases from J, the junction kept 12 bases outside the gene matches. Germline CDR1 reads SGHRS; CDR2 reads YFSETQ. The CDR3 nucleotides are TGCGCCAGCAGCTTGCGAGTCCCGGGACTAGCATCGTACAATGAGCAGTTCTTC. Translation: CASSLRVPGLASYNEQFF.

This clonotype appeared a few times. The genes are TRBV7-2 and TRBJ2-5, with 12 bases that match TRBD1. The CDR3 runs to 16 residues. Germline V gene sequence: CDR1 SGHTA, CDR2 FQGNSA. With V trimmed by 4 bases and J by 2 bases, 5 bases remained unmatched. This chain's CDR3 is CASSYGTGGGQETQYF. CDR3 DNA sequence: TGTGCCAGCAGCTACGGGACAGGGGGCGGTCAAGAGACCCAGTACTTC. The entire variable domain, with the rest obtained from reference TRBV7-2 and TRBJ2-5, is as follows: GAGVSQSPSNKVTEKGKDVELRCDPISGHTALYWYRQSLGQGLEFLIYFQGNSAPDKSGLPSDRFSAERTGGSVSTLTIQRTQQEDSAVYLCASSYGTGGGQETQYFGPGTRLLVL.

The rearrangement uses TRBV9 and TRBJ2-2; 10 bases are shared with TRBD2. The CDR3 has 15 amino acids. Germline V gene data show CDR1 as SGDLS and CDR2 as YYNGEE. The trim removed 9 bases at V and 0 bases at J, leaving 5 bases unmatched. The CDR3 region is CATASGGTNTGELFF. The CDR3 bases are TGTGCCACCGCTAGCGGGGGAACGAACACCGGGGAGCTGTTTTTT.

The chain links TRBV5-5 to TRBJ2-1; 10 bases line up with TRBD2. V was pared by 3 bases and J by 5 bases, with 11 bases of the junction left unmatched. This CDR3 is built from 17 residues. Germline CDR1 and CDR2: SGHKS and YYEKEE (reference sequence). The CDR3 coding sequence is TGTGCCAGCAGCTCCGAGGGACTAGCGATTTCCCACAATGAGCAGTTCTTC. Amino acid sequence: CASSSEGLAISHNEQFF.

In this sample, this clonotype turned up a few times. The chain combines TRBV18 with TRBJ1-2; possible D gene TRBD1, 5 bases. Trimming took 3 bases from V and 4 from J, leaving 15 bases between them. Germline V lookup: CDR1 KGHSH, CDR2 LQKENI. The CDR3 is 15 amino acids. The CDR3 reads CASSPSPDISYGYTF. The CDR3, as DNA: TGTGCCAGCTCACCCTCTCCGGACATAAGCTATGGCTACACCTTC.

The chain links TRBV11-3 to TRBJ2-1; 8 nucleotides agree with TRBD2. V dropped 1 base and J dropped 3; count of bases not matched to a gene: 2. The germline gives CDR1 SGHNT, CDR2 YENEEA. The CDR3 has 15 residues. CDR3 bases: TGTGCCAGCAGCTTAGGGCGGGGGGACTACAATGAGCAGTTCTTC. It codes for CASSLGRGDYNEQFF.

This clonotype has a handful of counts. This sequence joins TRBV27 and TRBJ1-2, with D perhaps matching TRBD1 (5 bases). Germline CDR1 and CDR2: MNHEY and SMNVEV (reference sequence). V gave up 5 bases and J gave up 4 bases, with 8 bases separating them. This CDR3 region has 12 residues. Here the CDR3 DNA reads TGTGCCAGCAGTGACGGGACCTATGGCTACACCTTC. This sequence encodes CASSDGTYGYTF.

This clonotype was seen only a few times. The rearrangement links TRBV20-1 to TRBJ1-2; 7 nucleotides match TRBD1. Germline V gene data show CDR1 as DFQATT and CDR2 as SNEGSKA (reference sequence). Trimming took 6 bases from V and 4 from J; bases not matched to a gene: 11. CDR3 length: 14 amino acids. Here the CDR3 DNA reads TGCAGTGCCCTGCCGGACAGGAACTTCTATGGCTACACCTTC. Its translation is CSALPDRNFYGYTF.

The chain is built from TRBV7-9 and TRBJ1-4; D ambiguous. Germline V gene data show CDR1 as SEHNR and CDR2 as FQNEAQ (reference sequence). The CDR3 consists of 12 residues. Trimming left V 5 bases short and J 11 bases short, with 12 bases between. CDR3 protein: CASSPTLEKLFF. CDR3 nucleotides: TGTGCCAGCAGCCCAACTCTGGAGAAACTGTTTTTT. Filled out from reference TRBV7-9 and TRBJ1-4, the complete variable domain reads DTGVSQNPRHKITKRGQNVTFRCDPISEHNRLYWYRQTLGQGPEFLTYFQNEAQLEKSRLLSDRFSAERPKGSFSTLEIQRTEQGDSAMYLCASSPTLEKLFFGSGTQLSVL.

V gene TRBV5-1 combines with J gene TRBJ2-2; D is unclear. The CDR3 spans 11 residues. The germline CDR1 and CDR2 sequences are SGHRS and YFSETQ. Trimming stripped 6 bases from V and 8 bases from J, with 8 bases between. CDR3 bases: TGCGCCAGCACAAGTCAAGGGGAGCTGTTTTTT. This encodes CASTSQGELFF.

This clonotype has only a few counts. This chain uses TRBV6-2 or TRBV6-3 with TRBJ1-2, with D unclear. Deletions cut 6 bases from V and 0 bases from J, with 17 bases between. The CDR3 runs to 16 residues. Germline CDR1 is MNHEY and CDR2 is SVGEGT. The CDR3 spells CASSPVYNAANYGYTF. CDR3 nucleotide sequence: TGTGCCAGCAGCCCGGTTTATAACGCGGCTAACTATGGCTACACCTTC.

As regards this clonotype: At one end the junction does not follow the germline gene, possibly because of a read error. The chain couples TRBV12-3 or TRBV12-4 to TRBJ1-1; no clear D gene. The CDR3 runs to 12 residues. CDR3 in amino acids: CASRLALTEAFF. CDR3 nucleotide sequence: TGTGCCAGCAGGTTAGCGCTGACTGAAGCTTTCTTT.

The chain links TRBV4-1 to TRBJ1-2; TRBD1 aligns across 12 bases. The CDR3 has 15 residues. Per germline, CDR1 MGHRA and CDR2 YSYEKL. V lost 4 bases and J lost 8; bases outside the gene matches: 8. The CDR3 is CASSPGGQGAGGYTF. CDR3 nucleotides: TGCGCCAGCAGCCCTGGGGGACAGGGGGCTGGGGGCTACACCTTC.

Points on this clonotype: A much larger clone differs from this one at a single base, so this may be a read error. The rearrangement links TRBV5-1 to TRBJ2-5, with a tentative D call TRBD1 (6 bases). The CDR3 is 15 amino acids. Trimming cost V 2 bases and J 2 bases, with 13 bases left between them. CDR1 is SGHRS, CDR2 YFSETQ, per germline. The CDR3 here is CASSLTGNSQETQYF. In nucleotides, the CDR3 is TGCGCCAGCAGCTTAACAGGGAATTCGCAAGAGACCCAGTACTTC.

The CDR3 spells CASSQGDASYEQYF. DNA of the CDR3: TGCGCCAGCAGCCAAGGGGACGCATCCTACGAGCAGTACTTC. The J gene is TRBJ2-7, the V gene TRBV4-1, with D perhaps being TRBD1 or TRBD2 (5 bases each). In germline, CDR1 is MGHRA, CDR2 YSYEKL. This CDR3 spans 14 amino acids. Trimming pared 1 base from V and 1 base from J, leaving 8 bases between.